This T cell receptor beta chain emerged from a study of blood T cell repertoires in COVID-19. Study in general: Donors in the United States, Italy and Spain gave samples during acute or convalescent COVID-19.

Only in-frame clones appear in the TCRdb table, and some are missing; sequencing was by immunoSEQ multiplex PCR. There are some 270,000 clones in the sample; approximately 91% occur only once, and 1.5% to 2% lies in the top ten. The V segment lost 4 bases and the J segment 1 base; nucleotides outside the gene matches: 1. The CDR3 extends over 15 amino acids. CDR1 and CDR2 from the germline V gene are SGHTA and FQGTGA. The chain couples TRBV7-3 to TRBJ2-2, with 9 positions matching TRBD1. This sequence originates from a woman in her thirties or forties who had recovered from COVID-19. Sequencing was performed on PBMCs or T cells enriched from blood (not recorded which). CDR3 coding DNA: TGTGCCAGCAGCTCGGGACAGGGGAACACCGGGGAGCTGTTTTTT. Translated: CASSSGQGNTGELFF.